A selection of T cell receptor beta chains follows, all from one sample in a study of regulatory T cells in long-lasting Graves disease. TCRdb passed the multiplex PCR reads through MiXCR, listing each CDR3 protein once. The top ten hold around an eighth of the sample, which has a few hundred thousand distinct CDR3 sequences, roughly 23% seen once. The sample in question was peripheral blood mononuclear cells (PBMCs), obtained when the disease was refractory, from a patient treated with antithyroid drugs. All receptors derive from a female donor with Graves disease. Both conserved end residues are part of each CDR3. The order of the fields is CDR3 protein, CDR3 DNA, clone size, D gene, J gene, V gene. A D gene is named only where the DNA matches it firmly. The size of a clone is reported for some rows only, either as once, few or many, or as a class for expanded clones.

cdr3_aa: CANRAQETQYF
cdr3_nt: TGTGCCAACCGGGCCCAAGAGACCCAGTACTTC
clone_size: many
d_call: .
j_call: TRBJ2-5
v_call: TRBV2

cdr3_aa: CSVGLGGDTEAFF
cdr3_nt: TGCAGCGTTGGATTGGGGGGAGATACTGAAGCTTTCTTT
clone_size: many
d_call: .
j_call: TRBJ1-1
v_call: TRBV29-1

cdr3_aa: CASSEQGFPISYEQYF
cdr3_nt: TGTGCCAGCAGCGAACAGGGTTTCCCCATCTCCTACGAGCAGTACTTC
clone_size: .
d_call: .
j_call: TRBJ2-7
v_call: TRBV28

cdr3_aa: CASSPRLAGLGEQYF
cdr3_nt: TGTGCCAGCAGTCCACGACTAGCGGGGCTCGGCGAGCAGTACTTC
clone_size: .
d_call: TRBD2
j_call: TRBJ2-7
v_call: TRBV6-1

cdr3_aa: CSATGLSSYNEQFF
cdr3_nt: TGCAGTGCTACAGGGTTGAGCTCCTACAATGAGCAGTTCTTC
clone_size: .
d_call: .
j_call: TRBJ2-1
v_call: TRBV20-1

cdr3_aa: CASSLRAGSNSPLHF
cdr3_nt: TGTGCCAGCAGCTTAAGGGCGGGATCTAATTCACCCCTCCACTTT
clone_size: many
d_call: .
j_call: TRBJ1-6
v_call: TRBV11-2

cdr3_aa: CAISDPTGFRPSYEQYF
cdr3_nt: TGTGCCATCAGTGACCCGACCGGATTTCGGCCCTCCTACGAGCAGTACTTC
clone_size: many
d_call: .
j_call: TRBJ2-7
v_call: TRBV10-3

cdr3_aa: CASTLGQGSSYNSPLHF
cdr3_nt: TGTGCCAGCACTCTAGGACAGGGGAGCTCCTATAATTCACCCCTCCACTTT
clone_size: .
d_call: TRBD1
j_call: TRBJ1-6
v_call: TRBV28

cdr3_aa: CASKGGPNTGKLFF
cdr3_nt: TGTGCCAGCAAGGGGGGCCCGAACACCGGGAAGCTGTTTTTT
clone_size: .
d_call: .
j_call: TRBJ2-2
v_call: TRBV6-4

cdr3_aa: CSARDQLAGIQETQYF
cdr3_nt: TGCAGTGCTAGAGATCAACTAGCGGGTATCCAAGAGACCCAGTACTTC
clone_size: many
d_call: TRBD2
j_call: TRBJ2-5
v_call: TRBV20-1

cdr3_aa: CASGMRVGETQYF
cdr3_nt: TGTGCCAGCGGCATGAGGGTTGGGGAGACCCAGTACTTC
clone_size: many
d_call: .
j_call: TRBJ2-5
v_call: TRBV7-3

cdr3_aa: CASSLESVGGDSPLHF
cdr3_nt: TGTGCCAGCAGCTTAGAGTCGGTAGGGGGCGATTCACCCCTCCACTTT
clone_size: .
d_call: TRBD1
j_call: TRBJ1-6
v_call: TRBV7-9

cdr3_aa: CASSVDRQNTEAFF
cdr3_nt: TGTGCCAGCAGCGTAGACCGGCAGAACACTGAAGCTTTCTTT
clone_size: .
d_call: .
j_call: TRBJ1-1
v_call: TRBV9

cdr3_aa: CASSLPGQGNTEAFF
cdr3_nt: TGTGCCAGCAGCCTACCAGGACAGGGGAACACTGAAGCTTTCTTT
clone_size: many
d_call: TRBD1
j_call: TRBJ1-1
v_call: TRBV28

cdr3_aa: CSAPAGKQETQYF
cdr3_nt: TGCAGTGCTCCGGCAGGGAAACAAGAGACCCAGTACTTC
clone_size: few
d_call: .
j_call: TRBJ2-5
v_call: TRBV20-1

cdr3_aa: CASSDTGTGIRNEQFF
cdr3_nt: TGTGCCAGCAGTGATACCGGGACAGGAATCCGCAATGAGCAGTTCTTC
clone_size: few
d_call: TRBD1
j_call: TRBJ2-1
v_call: TRBV6-1

cdr3_aa: CSVASTDTQYF
cdr3_nt: TGCAGCGTTGCCTCGACAGATACGCAGTATTTT
clone_size: .
d_call: .
j_call: TRBJ2-3
v_call: TRBV29-1

cdr3_aa: CAWRRGTAGLAANNEQFF
cdr3_nt: TGTGCCTGGAGGCGCGGGACTGCGGGACTAGCGGCCAACAATGAGCAGTTCTTC
clone_size: .
d_call: TRBD2
j_call: TRBJ2-1
v_call: TRBV30

cdr3_aa: CASSPHADKETQYF
cdr3_nt: TGTGCCAGCTCACCACATGCAGATAAAGAGACCCAGTACTTC
clone_size: many
d_call: .
j_call: TRBJ2-5
v_call: TRBV18

cdr3_aa: CASTGTGVSGNSPLHF
cdr3_nt: TGTGCCAGTACCGGGACAGGGGTGTCCGGTAATTCACCCCTCCACTTT
clone_size: .
d_call: TRBD1
j_call: TRBJ1-6
v_call: TRBV10-3

cdr3_aa: CASSPLHNQPQHF
cdr3_nt: TGTGCCAGCAGCCCCCTTCACAATCAGCCCCAGCATTTT
clone_size: .
d_call: .
j_call: TRBJ1-5
v_call: TRBV6-1

cdr3_aa: CSARGRGEQYF
cdr3_nt: TGCAGTGCTAGAGGTCGTGGCGAGCAGTACTTC
clone_size: many
d_call: .
j_call: TRBJ2-7
v_call: TRBV20-1

cdr3_aa: CASNLGGVQPQHF
cdr3_nt: TGTGCCAGCAACTTGGGGGGAGTACAGCCCCAGCATTTT
clone_size: many
d_call: .
j_call: TRBJ1-5
v_call: TRBV12-3/TRBV12-4

cdr3_aa: CASSHWTDYSYEQYF
cdr3_nt: TGTGCCAGCAGCCATTGGACAGACTACTCCTACGAGCAGTACTTC
clone_size: many
d_call: .
j_call: TRBJ2-7
v_call: TRBV3-1

cdr3_aa: CASALEGSAPRETQYF
cdr3_nt: TGTGCCAGCGCCCTGGAGGGTTCGGCTCCTAGAGAGACCCAGTACTTC
clone_size: many
d_call: .
j_call: TRBJ2-5
v_call: TRBV2

cdr3_aa: CAWSLGTGSEKLFF
cdr3_nt: TGTGCCTGGAGTCTCGGGACTGGGAGCGAAAAACTGTTTTTT
clone_size: many
d_call: .
j_call: TRBJ1-4
v_call: TRBV30

cdr3_aa: CASSHGTSGSWYEQYF
cdr3_nt: TGCGCCAGCAGCCATGGGACTAGCGGGAGTTGGTACGAGCAGTACTTC
clone_size: many
d_call: TRBD2
j_call: TRBJ2-7
v_call: TRBV4-1

cdr3_aa: CASWDGGFNQPQHF
cdr3_nt: TGTGCCAGCTGGGACGGAGGTTTCAATCAGCCCCAGCATTTT
clone_size: many
d_call: .
j_call: TRBJ1-5
v_call: TRBV28

cdr3_aa: CSANAAYEQYF
cdr3_nt: TGCAGTGCTAATGCCGCCTACGAGCAGTACTTC
clone_size: many
d_call: .
j_call: TRBJ2-7
v_call: TRBV20-1

cdr3_aa: CASSLFPPPRPDTQYF
cdr3_nt: TGTGCCAGCAGTTTATTTCCCCCGCCGAGGCCAGATACGCAGTATTTT
clone_size: many
d_call: .
j_call: TRBJ2-3
v_call: TRBV27

cdr3_aa: CSARGGTSGSKYEQYF
cdr3_nt: TGCAGTGCTAGAGGGGGGACTAGCGGGAGTAAGTACGAGCAGTACTTC
clone_size: .
d_call: TRBD2
j_call: TRBJ2-7
v_call: TRBV20-1

cdr3_aa: CASSKPPETYSSYNEQFF
cdr3_nt: TGTGCCAGTAGTAAACCACCAGAGACTTATAGCTCCTACAATGAGCAGTTCTTC
clone_size: few
d_call: .
j_call: TRBJ2-1
v_call: TRBV19

cdr3_aa: CASGPWTPLSSYEQYF
cdr3_nt: TGTGCTAGTGGTCCCTGGACTCCCCTCAGCTCCTACGAGCAGTACTTC
clone_size: many
d_call: .
j_call: TRBJ2-7
v_call: TRBV12-5

cdr3_aa: CASSLWGLGATRAYEQYF
cdr3_nt: TGTGCCAGCAGTTTATGGGGCTTAGGGGCTACACGTGCCTACGAGCAGTACTTC
clone_size: many
d_call: .
j_call: TRBJ2-7
v_call: TRBV27

cdr3_aa: CASGDLKYEQYF
cdr3_nt: TGTGCCAGCGGCGACCTAAAATACGAGCAGTACTTC
clone_size: few
d_call: .
j_call: TRBJ2-7
v_call: TRBV12-3/TRBV12-4

cdr3_aa: CASSFGGTNTEAFF
cdr3_nt: TGTGCCAGCAGCTTTGGAGGGACCAACACTGAAGCTTTCTTT
clone_size: many
d_call: .
j_call: TRBJ1-1
v_call: TRBV7-9

cdr3_aa: CASSPGRGSSYEQYF
cdr3_nt: TGTGCCAGCAGCCCAGGACGGGGATCCTCCTACGAGCAGTACTTC
clone_size: .
d_call: .
j_call: TRBJ2-7
v_call: TRBV12-3/TRBV12-4

cdr3_aa: CASNEPGVATNTGGLFF
cdr3_nt: TGTGCCAGCAATGAACCCGGGGTAGCGACGAACACCGGGGGGCTGTTTTTT
clone_size: .
d_call: .
j_call: TRBJ2-2
v_call: TRBV2